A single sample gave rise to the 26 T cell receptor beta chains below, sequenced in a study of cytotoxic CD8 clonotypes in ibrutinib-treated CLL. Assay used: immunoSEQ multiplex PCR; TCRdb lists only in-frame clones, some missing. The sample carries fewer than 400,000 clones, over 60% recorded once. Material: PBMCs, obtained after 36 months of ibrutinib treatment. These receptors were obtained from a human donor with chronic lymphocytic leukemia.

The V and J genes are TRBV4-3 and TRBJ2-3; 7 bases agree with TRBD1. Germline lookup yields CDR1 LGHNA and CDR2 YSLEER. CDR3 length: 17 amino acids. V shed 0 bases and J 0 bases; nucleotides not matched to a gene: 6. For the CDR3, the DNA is TGCGCCAGCAGCCAAGATGTGGTACAGGGGAGCACAGATACGCAGTATTTT. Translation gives CASSQDVVQGSTDTQYF.

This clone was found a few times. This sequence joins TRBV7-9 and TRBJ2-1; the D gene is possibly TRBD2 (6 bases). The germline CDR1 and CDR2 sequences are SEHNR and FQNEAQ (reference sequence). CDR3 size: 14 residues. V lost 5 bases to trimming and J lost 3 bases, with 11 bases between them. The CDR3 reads CASSIWGDYNEQFF. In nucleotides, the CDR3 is TGTGCCAGCAGCATATGGGGGGACTACAATGAGCAGTTCTTC. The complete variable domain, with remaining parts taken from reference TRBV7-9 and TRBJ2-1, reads DTGVSQNPRHKITKRGQNVTFRCDPISEHNRLYWYRQTLGQGPEFLTYFQNEAQLEKSRLLSDRFSAERPKGSFSTLEIQRTEQGDSAMYLCASSIWGDYNEQFFGPGTRLTVL.

CDR3 amino acids: CASSLEPVSYNEQFF. DNA for the CDR3: TGTGCCAGCAGCTTGGAACCGGTCTCCTACAATGAGCAGTTCTTC. This chain connects TRBV5-5 to TRBJ2-1; no firm D call. Germline loops: CDR1 SGHKS, CDR2 YYEKEE (reference sequence). The CDR3 spans 15 residues. Trimming stripped 0 bases from V and 0 bases from J, with 7 bases between.

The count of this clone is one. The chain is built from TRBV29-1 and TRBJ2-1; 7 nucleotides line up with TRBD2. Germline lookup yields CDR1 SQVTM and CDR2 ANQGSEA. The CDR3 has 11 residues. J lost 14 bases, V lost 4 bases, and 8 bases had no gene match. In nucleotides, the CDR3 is TGCAGCGTTGGGGGGGGTGACAATAAGTTCTTC. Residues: CSVGGGDNKFF.

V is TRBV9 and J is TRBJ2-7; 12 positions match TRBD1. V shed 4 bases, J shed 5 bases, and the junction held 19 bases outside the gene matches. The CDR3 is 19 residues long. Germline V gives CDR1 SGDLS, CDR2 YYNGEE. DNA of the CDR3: TGTGCCAGCAGCCCCGATCGGGTACCTCCGGGACAGGGGGCTGACGAGCAGTACTTC. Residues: CASSPDRVPPGQGADEQYF.

The CDR3 DNA is TGCGCCAGCAGCCAGCCGGGACTAGCGGTGACCTACGAGCAGTACTTC. Translated: CASSQPGLAVTYEQYF. This chain joins TRBV4-1 and TRBJ2-7, with 11 nucleotides matching TRBD2. V was pared by 3 bases and J by 2 bases, with 6 bases of the junction left unmatched. Germline V CDR1 and CDR2: MGHRA, YSYEKL. The CDR3 has 16 amino acids.

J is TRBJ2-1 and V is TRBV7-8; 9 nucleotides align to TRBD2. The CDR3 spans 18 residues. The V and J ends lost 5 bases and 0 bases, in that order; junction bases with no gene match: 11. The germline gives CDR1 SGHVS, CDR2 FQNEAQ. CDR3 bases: TGTGCCAGCAGCCAAAAGGAGAGCGGGGGGACCTCCTACAATGAGCAGTTCTTC. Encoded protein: CASSQKESGGTSYNEQFF.

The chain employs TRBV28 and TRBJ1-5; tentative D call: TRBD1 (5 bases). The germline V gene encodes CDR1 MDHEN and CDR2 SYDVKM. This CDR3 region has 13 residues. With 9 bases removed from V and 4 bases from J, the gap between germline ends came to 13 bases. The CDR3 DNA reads TGTGCCAGTTTGGGCAGGGCGAATCAGCCCCAGCATTTT. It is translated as CASLGRANQPQHF.

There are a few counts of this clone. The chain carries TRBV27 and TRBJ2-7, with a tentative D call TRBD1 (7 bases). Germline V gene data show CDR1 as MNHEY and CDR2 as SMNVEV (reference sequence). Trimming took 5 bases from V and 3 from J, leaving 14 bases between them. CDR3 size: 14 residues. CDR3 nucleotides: TGTGCCAGCAGTCCACACAGGGGAGGCTACGAGCAGTACTTC. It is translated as CASSPHRGGYEQYF.

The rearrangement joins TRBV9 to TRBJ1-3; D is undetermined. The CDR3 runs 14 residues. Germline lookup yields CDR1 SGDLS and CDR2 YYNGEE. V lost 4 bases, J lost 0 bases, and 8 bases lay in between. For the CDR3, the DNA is TGTGCCAGCAGCCCGGGCCTCTCTGGAAACACCATATATTTT. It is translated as CASSPGLSGNTIYF. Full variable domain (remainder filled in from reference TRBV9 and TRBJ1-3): DSGVTQTPKHLITATGQRVTLRCSPRSGDLSVYWYQQSLDQGLQFLIQYYNGEERAKGNILERFSAQQFPDLHSELNLSSLELGDSALYFCASSPGLSGNTIYFGEGSWLTVV.

CDR3: CASSPLAGGVGQPQHF. The CDR3, as DNA: TGTGCCAGCTCACCACTAGCTGGGGGCGTGGGTCAGCCCCAGCATTTT. The gene calls are TRBV18 and TRBJ1-5; D perhaps matches TRBD1 (6 bases). V lost 1 base and J lost 6, with 16 bases in between. This CDR3 spans 16 amino acids. Germline V lookup: CDR1 KGHSH, CDR2 LQKENI.

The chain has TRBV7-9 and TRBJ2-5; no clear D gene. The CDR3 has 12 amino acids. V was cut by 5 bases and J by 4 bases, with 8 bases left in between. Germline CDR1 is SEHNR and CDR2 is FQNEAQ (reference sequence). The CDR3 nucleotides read TGTGCCAGCAGCCCTTGGGGAGAGACCCAGTACTTC. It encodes CASSPWGETQYF.

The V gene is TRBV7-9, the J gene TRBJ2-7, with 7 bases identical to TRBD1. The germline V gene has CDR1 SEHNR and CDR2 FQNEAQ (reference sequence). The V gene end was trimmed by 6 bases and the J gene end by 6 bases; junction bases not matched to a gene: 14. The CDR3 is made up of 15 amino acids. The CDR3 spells CASRNGDRAAGEQYF. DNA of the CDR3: TGTGCCAGCAGAAACGGGGACAGAGCAGCTGGCGAGCAGTACTTC. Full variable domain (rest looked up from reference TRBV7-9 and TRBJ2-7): DTGVSQNPRHKITKRGQNVTFRCDPISEHNRLYWYRQTLGQGPEFLTYFQNEAQLEKSRLLSDRFSAERPKGSFSTLEIQRTEQGDSAMYLCASRNGDRAAGEQYFGPGTRLTVT.

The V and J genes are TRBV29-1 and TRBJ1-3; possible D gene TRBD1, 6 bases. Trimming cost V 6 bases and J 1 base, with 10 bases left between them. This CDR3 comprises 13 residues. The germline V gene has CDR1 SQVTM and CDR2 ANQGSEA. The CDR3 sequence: CSVEQGSGNTIYF. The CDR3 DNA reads TGCAGCGTCGAACAGGGATCTGGAAACACCATATATTTT.

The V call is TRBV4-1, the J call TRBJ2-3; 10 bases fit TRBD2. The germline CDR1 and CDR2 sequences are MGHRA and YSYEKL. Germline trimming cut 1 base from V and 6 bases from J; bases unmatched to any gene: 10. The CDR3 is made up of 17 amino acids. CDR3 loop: CASSQGPSGSSRDTQYF. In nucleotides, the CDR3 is TGCGCCAGCAGCCAAGGCCCTAGCGGGAGTTCAAGGGATACGCAGTATTTT.

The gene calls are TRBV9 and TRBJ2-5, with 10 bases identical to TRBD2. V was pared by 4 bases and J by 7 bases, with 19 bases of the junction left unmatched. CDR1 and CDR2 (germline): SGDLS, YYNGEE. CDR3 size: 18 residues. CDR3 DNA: TGTGCCAGCAGCAGATCCGGGACTAGCGTTCCCCCCTCCTTGACCCAGTACTTC. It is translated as CASSRSGTSVPPSLTQYF.

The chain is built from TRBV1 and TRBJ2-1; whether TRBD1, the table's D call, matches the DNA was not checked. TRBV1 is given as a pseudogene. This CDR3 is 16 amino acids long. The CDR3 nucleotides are TGCACCAGCAGCCAAGATCCCACAGGCGGTGGCAATGAGCAGTTCTTC. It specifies CTSSQDPTGGGNEQFF.

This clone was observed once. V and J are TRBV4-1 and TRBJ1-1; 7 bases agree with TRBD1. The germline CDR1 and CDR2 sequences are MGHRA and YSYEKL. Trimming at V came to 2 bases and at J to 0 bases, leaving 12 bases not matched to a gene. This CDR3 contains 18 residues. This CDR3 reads CASSQRRQGITLNTEAFF. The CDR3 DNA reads TGCGCCAGCAGCCAAAGGCGACAGGGTATTACCCTGAACACTGAAGCTTTCTTT.

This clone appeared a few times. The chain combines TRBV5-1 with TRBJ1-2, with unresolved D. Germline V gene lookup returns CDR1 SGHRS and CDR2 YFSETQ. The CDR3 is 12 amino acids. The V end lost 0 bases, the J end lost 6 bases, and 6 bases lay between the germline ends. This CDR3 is CASSLDLNGYTF. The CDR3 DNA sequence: TGCGCCAGCAGCTTGGATCTGAATGGCTACACCTTC. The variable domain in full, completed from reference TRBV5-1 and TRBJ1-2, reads KAGVTQTPRYLIKTRGQQVTLSCSPISGHRSVSWYQQTPGQGLQFLFEYFSETQRNKGNFPGRFSGRQFSNSRSEMNVSTLELGDSALYLCASSLDLNGYTFGSGTRLTVV.

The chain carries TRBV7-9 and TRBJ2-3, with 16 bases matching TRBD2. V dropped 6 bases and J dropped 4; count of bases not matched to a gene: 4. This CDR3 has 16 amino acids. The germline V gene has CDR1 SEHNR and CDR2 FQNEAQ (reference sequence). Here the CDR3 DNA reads TGTGCCAGCAGGCAGGGACTAGCGGGAGGGTCAGATACGCAGTATTTT. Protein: CASRQGLAGGSDTQYF.

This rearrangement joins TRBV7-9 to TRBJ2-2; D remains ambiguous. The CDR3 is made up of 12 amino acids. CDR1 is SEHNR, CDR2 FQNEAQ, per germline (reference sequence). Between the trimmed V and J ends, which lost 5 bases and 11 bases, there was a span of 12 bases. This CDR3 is CASSLAVTELFF. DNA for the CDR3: TGTGCCAGCAGCCTTGCCGTGACCGAGCTGTTTTTT.

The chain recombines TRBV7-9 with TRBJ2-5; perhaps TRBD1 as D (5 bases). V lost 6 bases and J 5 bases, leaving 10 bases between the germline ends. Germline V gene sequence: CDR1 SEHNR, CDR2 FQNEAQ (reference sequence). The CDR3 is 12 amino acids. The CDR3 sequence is CASRDDSETQYF. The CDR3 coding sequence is TGTGCCAGCAGAGATGACAGTGAGACCCAGTACTTC.

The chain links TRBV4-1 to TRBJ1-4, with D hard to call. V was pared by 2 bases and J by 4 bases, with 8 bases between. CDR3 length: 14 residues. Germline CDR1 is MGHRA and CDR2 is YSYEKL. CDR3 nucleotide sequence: TGCGCCAGCAGCCAATACGGGAATAATGAAAAACTGTTTTTT. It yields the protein CASSQYGNNEKLFF.

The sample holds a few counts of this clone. Here the CDR3 DNA reads TGTGCCAGCAGCCCGCTTCGTCGGGGGACAGATAATTCACCCCTCCACTTT. It yields the protein CASSPLRRGTDNSPLHF. V gene TRBV7-6 combines with J gene TRBJ1-6; TRBD1 matches 7 bases. This CDR3 contains 17 residues. Trimming cost V 5 bases and J 5 bases; bases outside gene matches: 12. Germline V gene data show CDR1 as SGHVS and CDR2 as FNYEAQ.

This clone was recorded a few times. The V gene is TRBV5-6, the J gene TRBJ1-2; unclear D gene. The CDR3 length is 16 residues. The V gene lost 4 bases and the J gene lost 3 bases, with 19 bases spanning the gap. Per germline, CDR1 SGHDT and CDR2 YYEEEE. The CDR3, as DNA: TGTGCCAGCAGCCCAGCGATCCTCACCCAAGACTATGGCTACACCTTC. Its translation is CASSPAILTQDYGYTF.

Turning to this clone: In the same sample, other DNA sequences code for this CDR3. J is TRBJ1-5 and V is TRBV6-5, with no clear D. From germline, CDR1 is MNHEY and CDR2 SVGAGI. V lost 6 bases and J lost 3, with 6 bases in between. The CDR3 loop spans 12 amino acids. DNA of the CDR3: TGTGCCAGCAGAGGACCCAATCAGCCCCAGCATTTT. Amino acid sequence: CASRGPNQPQHF.